These 13 T cell receptor beta chains came from one sample sequenced in a study of blood T cell repertoires in COVID-19. TCRdb's copy holds only in-frame clones and misses some; the assay was immunoSEQ multiplex PCR. The sample lists about 110,000 clones, approximately 78% occurring once. Sequenced: peripheral blood. The receptors were gathered from a man between 65 and 80 years old with acute or convalescent COVID-19.

The rearrangement links TRBV28 to TRBJ1-5; D unresolved. Germline assignment: CDR1 MDHEN and CDR2 SYDVKM. The V gene lost 1 base and the J gene lost 2 bases, with 12 bases spanning the gap. This CDR3 is built from 16 residues. The CDR3 coding sequence is TGTGCCAGCAGTTTATCCCAGAGGGTTGGCAATCAGCCCCAGCATTTT. Its translation is CASSLSQRVGNQPQHF.

The chain carries TRBV6-5 and TRBJ2-1, with unresolved D. Germline V CDR1 and CDR2: MNHEY, SVGAGI. The CDR3 sequence is 11 residues long. Trimming cost V 3 bases and J 14 bases, with 11 bases left between them. CDR3 in DNA: TGTGCCAGCAGTTATCTACAGTGGGAGTTCTTC. Translated: CASSYLQWEFF.

The chain employs TRBV23-1 and TRBJ1-2; 9 bases agree with TRBD1. TRBV23-1 is an ORF for which the function is uncertain. V gave up 8 bases and J gave up 4 bases; unmatched junction bases: 5. This CDR3 has 13 residues. This CDR3 is CASRQGGGYGYTF. Written as DNA, the CDR3 is TGCGCCAGCCGACAGGGGGGTGGCTATGGCTACACCTTC.

The chain carries TRBV15 and TRBJ1-2; 9 bases fit TRBD1. The germline CDR1 and CDR2 sequences are LNHNV and YYDKDF (reference sequence). This CDR3 has 16 residues. Trimming cost V 0 bases and J 6 bases; bases outside gene matches: 8. DNA of the CDR3: TGTGCCACCAGCAGAGATACAGTGGGACAGGGTGATGGCTACACCTTC. This sequence encodes CATSRDTVGQGDGYTF.

The chain employs TRBV27 and TRBJ1-1, with TRBD1 matching 9 bases. The CDR3 extends over 18 amino acids. Germline values: CDR1 MNHEY, CDR2 SMNVEV (reference sequence). Trimming removed 3 bases from V and 0 bases from J; junction bases left unmatched: 11. The CDR3 DNA is TGTGCCAGCAGTTTCTCCCACAGGGGGCAGGGGATGAACACTGAAGCTTTCTTT. Its translation: CASSFSHRGQGMNTEAFF.

This clone has just one count. The V and J genes are TRBV5-1 and TRBJ1-4, with D perhaps matching TRBD1 (5 bases). Trimming took off 1 base at V and 8 bases at J, with 12 bases between the two ends. Germline lookup yields CDR1 SGHRS and CDR2 YFSETQ. This CDR3 contains 14 residues. As DNA, the CDR3 is TGCGCCAGCAGCTTGTCAGGGAGGTGGGAAAAACTGTTTTTT. Translating it yields CASSLSGRWEKLFF.

The rearrangement joins TRBV6-1 to TRBJ2-1; 7 bases line up with TRBD1. J was trimmed by 6 bases and V by 3 bases; bases with no gene match: 8. Germline V CDR1 and CDR2: MNHNS, SASEGT. The CDR3 runs to 15 residues. CDR3 region: CASSDGQADSNEQFF. CDR3 sequence (DNA): TGTGCCAGCAGTGACGGACAGGCAGACTCCAATGAGCAGTTCTTC.

This clone was recorded only once. CDR3 sequence reads: CASSYSRTDTQYF. In DNA, the CDR3 is TGTGCCAGCAGCTACTCGCGGACAGATACGCAGTATTTT. The chain combines TRBV7-7 with TRBJ2-3, with D uncertain. Trimming took off 4 bases at V and 3 bases at J, with 8 bases between the two ends. This CDR3 contains 13 residues. Germline values: CDR1 SSHAT, CDR2 FNYEAQ (reference sequence).

The genes are TRBV30 and TRBJ1-1; 8 nucleotides agree with TRBD1. Trimming took 4 bases from V and 7 from J; bases not matched to a gene: 14. There are 15 residues in the CDR3. The germline gives CDR1 GTSNPN, CDR2 SVGIG (reference sequence). Here the CDR3 reads CAWITPDRAFGEAFF. CDR3 in DNA: TGTGCCTGGATAACTCCGGACAGGGCCTTTGGTGAAGCTTTCTTT.

This clone was seen many times. Other DNA sequences from this sample encode an identical CDR3 as well. The chain combines TRBV5-1 with TRBJ2-1; 8 nucleotides align to TRBD1. This CDR3 contains 13 residues. CDR1 is SGHRS and CDR2 is YFSETQ in the germline V gene. Trimming took 1 base from V and 7 from J; bases not matched to a gene: 1. CDR3 region: CASSLTGGNEQFF. DNA of the CDR3: TGCGCCAGCAGCTTGACAGGGGGGAATGAGCAGTTCTTC.

This clone has more than one count but fewer than ten. The germline gene is not matched at one end of the junction; a read error may be the cause. The rearrangement joins TRBV28 to TRBJ1-4; no definite D call. The germline CDR1 and CDR2 sequences are MDHEN and SYDVKM. The CDR3 is 15 residues long. CDR3 sequence: CAGRTSREANEKLFF. The CDR3 coding sequence is TGTGCCGGCAGGACCTCGCGGGAGGCTAATGAAAAACTGTTTTTT.

CDR3 protein: CASSPSFGDRANYGYTF. DNA of the CDR3: TGTGCCAGCTCACCATCCTTTGGGGACAGGGCAAACTATGGCTACACCTTC. J is TRBJ1-2 and V is TRBV18; the match to TRBD1 covers 9 bases. With V trimmed by 2 bases and J by 2 bases, 9 bases remained unmatched. Germline V gene sequence: CDR1 KGHSH, CDR2 LQKENI. CDR3 size: 17 residues.

This rearrangement joins TRBV10-2 to TRBJ1-5; tentatively, D is TRBD1 (5 bases). Germline assignment: CDR1 WSHSY and CDR2 SAAADI. This CDR3 has 17 residues. V lost 5 bases, J lost 2 bases, and 19 bases lay in between. The CDR3 DNA sequence: TGCGCCAGCAGTCTAATCCCCGACAGTGGCGGCAATCAGCCCCAGCATTTT. It specifies CASSLIPDSGGNQPQHF.